Each of the 12 T cell receptor beta chains below was sequenced from the same sample in a study of technical replicates of blood from a handful of donors. Data came from immunoSEQ multiplex PCR; TCRdb stores just in-frame clones and leaves some out. The sample contains tens of thousands of clones, approximately 87% of which appear only once. Sequencing input: PBMCs. The source is a human donor in good health. Some clones in this sample may be carry-over from other donors' samples.

The chain couples TRBV6-1 to TRBJ2-2; 11 bases fit TRBD2. CDR3 length: 15 amino acids. In germline, CDR1 is MNHNS, CDR2 SASEGT. V dropped 3 bases and J dropped 9; count of bases not matched to a gene: 6. The CDR3 DNA reads as TGTGCCAGCAGTGACGTGACTAGCGGGGAGAGGGAGCTGTTTTTT. Translated: CASSDVTSGERELFF.

The chain couples TRBV10-2 to TRBJ1-1, with 7 bases aligning to TRBD1. The CDR3 consists of 12 residues. With V trimmed by 9 bases and J by 11 bases, 12 bases remained unmatched. CDR1 and CDR2 from the germline V gene are WSHSY and SAAADI. CDR3 region: CASNNLQGLAFF. For the CDR3, the DNA is TGCGCCAGTAACAACCTACAGGGGTTGGCTTTCTTT.

The CDR3 loop reads CASRGGSYEQYF. CDR3 coding DNA: TGTGCCAGTAGGGGGGGCTCCTACGAGCAGTACTTC. The J gene is TRBJ2-7, the V gene TRBV19; D is perhaps TRBD2 (6 bases). Looked up from germline, CDR1 is LNHDA and CDR2 is SQIVND (reference sequence). The V end was cut by 6 bases, the J end by 0 bases, with 6 bases between. The CDR3 contains 12 residues.

This chain links TRBV9 with TRBJ2-3; 8 positions match TRBD1. This CDR3 is built from 15 residues. The V gene's germline CDR1 is SGDLS and CDR2 YYNGEE. With 4 bases clipped from V and 6 bases from J, the junction kept 10 bases outside the gene matches. CDR3 DNA sequence: TGTGCCAGCAGCTCCCGACAGGGGAGGCCTGATACGCAGTATTTT. Translating gives CASSSRQGRPDTQYF. Together with reference TRBV9 and TRBJ2-3, the CDR3 gives the full variable domain: DSGVTQTPKHLITATGQRVTLRCSPRSGDLSVYWYQQSLDQGLQFLIQYYNGEERAKGNILERFSAQQFPDLHSELNLSSLELGDSALYFCASSSRQGRPDTQYFGPGTRLTVL.

The rearrangement links TRBV19 to TRBJ1-5; 11 bases fit TRBD1. Germline V CDR1 and CDR2: LNHDA, SQIVND (reference sequence). Trimming at V came to 4 bases and at J to 0 bases, leaving 5 bases not matched to a gene. The CDR3 totals 17 residues. The CDR3 spells CASSKGTGGNSNQPQHF. Here the CDR3 DNA reads TGTGCCAGTAGTAAAGGGACAGGGGGTAATAGCAATCAGCCCCAGCATTTT.

The chain employs TRBV30 and TRBJ2-1; TRBD2 matches at 9 bases. The germline V gene encodes CDR1 GTSNPN and CDR2 SVGIG (reference sequence). CDR3 length: 17 residues. Trimming at V came to 1 base and at J to 1 base, leaving 8 bases not matched to a gene. CDR3 nucleotides: TGTGCCTGGAGTGGTTATAGCGGGAGCGATTCCTACAATGAGCAGTTCTTC. This translates into CAWSGYSGSDSYNEQFF. Based on the CDR3 plus reference TRBV30 and TRBJ2-1, the full variable domain is SQTIHQWPATLVQPVGSPLSLECTVEGTSNPNLYWYRQAAGRGLQLLFYSVGIGQISSEVPQNLSASRPQDRQFILSSKKLLLSDSGFYLCAWSGYSGSDSYNEQFFGPGTRLTVL.

The count of this clone is one. The V gene is TRBV11-1, the J gene TRBJ2-5; the match to TRBD2 covers 11 bases. The germline V gene has CDR1 SGHAT and CDR2 FQDESV (reference sequence). V gave up 6 bases and J gave up 5 bases; unmatched junction bases: 8. The CDR3 extends over 15 amino acids. CDR3 DNA: TGTGCCAGCAGAGTAGGACTAGCGGGCGTGGAGACCCAGTACTTC. As protein: CASRVGLAGVETQYF.

The V gene is TRBV21-1, the J gene TRBJ1-2; the table's D call, TRBD1, has no DNA check behind it. TRBV21-1 is reported as a pseudogene. CDR3 length equals 15 residues. CDR3 residues: CASSPPATGLGGYTF. The CDR3 region has the DNA TGTGCCAGCAGCCCCCCAGCCACAGGGCTAGGTGGCTACACCTTC.

The J gene is TRBJ2-7, the V gene TRBV6-1, with D possibly TRBD2 on 6 matching bases. This CDR3 region has 15 residues. The germline V gene encodes CDR1 MNHNS and CDR2 SASEGT. The V end was cut by 3 bases, the J end by 0 bases, with 12 bases between. In nucleotides, the CDR3 is TGTGCCAGCAGTGATGACGCGGGGAGCTCCTACGAGCAGTACTTC. Translated: CASSDDAGSSYEQYF.

This clone has a count of ten or more. The V call is TRBV15, the J call TRBJ1-2, with D maybe TRBD1 (6 bases). The CDR3 loop spans 15 amino acids. V was shortened by 3 bases and J by 8 bases, with 19 bases between the two germline ends. From germline, CDR1 is LNHNV and CDR2 YYDKDF (reference sequence). As DNA, the CDR3 is TGTGCCACCAGCAGGGAATTTACAGGGAAGGAAGGCTACACCTTC. This translates into CATSREFTGKEGYTF.

The rearrangement uses TRBV20-1 and TRBJ2-3; D may be TRBD2 (5 bases). The CDR3 extends over 11 amino acids. From germline, CDR1 is DFQATT and CDR2 SNEGSKA (reference sequence). V shed 3 bases and J shed 6 bases, with 7 bases lying between them. CDR3 bases: TGCAGTGCTAGTCTAGCTGATACGCAGTATTTT. It encodes CSASLADTQYF.

The V call is TRBV6-1, the J call TRBJ2-7; D possibly corresponds to TRBD1 (6 bases). V lost 6 bases and J lost 3, with 18 bases in between. CDR3 length equals 15 residues. CDR1 MNHNS and CDR2 SASEGT come from the germline V gene. CDR3 residues: CASRTEDRLFYEQYF. In nucleotides, the CDR3 is TGTGCCAGCAGGACCGAAGACAGGTTATTCTACGAGCAGTACTTC.